A selection of T cell receptor beta chains follows, all from one sample in a study of shared T cell receptors in the human thymus. Produced via immunoSEQ multiplex PCR; TCRdb's table is partial and in-frame only. The repertoire holds hundreds of thousands of clones, more than 75% seen once, with roughly 0.013% in the top ten. The same sample was also used in a study of human thymus T cells.

Material: thymocytes. The receptors originated from a boy younger than two with a congenital heart defect. The CDR3 runs from the conserved cysteine through the conserved F or W. The D gene is left open where the match is weak. The listing skips clone size in some rows; elsewhere it reads once, few, many or a size class.

d_gene,v_gene,j_gene,abundance,CDR3nt,CDR3aa
TRBD2,TRBV4-3,TRBJ2-3,NA,TGCGCCAGCAGCCAGGGTAGCGGGAGGGTACTAGATACGCAGTATTTT,CASSQGSGRVLDTQYF
TRBD1,TRBV15,TRBJ1-5,NA,TGTGCCACCAGCCAGTCAGGGGGTGTTCAGCCCCAGCATTTT,CATSQSGGVQPQHF
TRBD2,TRBV28,TRBJ2-7,NA,TGTGCCAGCAGGACGGACAGGGGAGGGACTAGCGGCGTCTACGAGCAGTACTTC,CASRTDRGGTSGVYEQYF
NA,TRBV20-1,TRBJ2-1,NA,TGCAGTGCTCTAGCGCCCAATGAGCAGTTCTTC,CSALAPNEQFF
TRBD1,TRBV7-8,TRBJ2-7,NA,TGTGCCAGCAGCTCAGGGGGCGAGCAGTACTTC,CASSSGGEQYF
NA,TRBV5-8,TRBJ2-2,NA,TGTGCCAGCAGCTTGGGTCCCTCGAACACCGGGGAGCTGTTTTTT,CASSLGPSNTGELFF
NA,TRBV25-1,TRBJ1-1,NA,TGTGCCAGCAGTGCCACCTCGAGGCCTGAAGCTTTCTTT,CASSATSRPEAFF
TRBD2,TRBV11-2,TRBJ2-3,NA,TGTGCCAGCAGCCCCCGGACTAGCGGCACAGATACGCAGTATTTT,CASSPRTSGTDTQYF
TRBD1,TRBV19,TRBJ1-1,NA,TGTGCCAGTATCGGGGACAGAACCAACACTGAAGCTTTCTTT,CASIGDRTNTEAFF
NA,TRBV4-2,TRBJ2-7,NA,TGTGCCAGCAGCTCCGGGACACTTAACTACGAGCAGTACTTC,CASSSGTLNYEQYF
NA,TRBV15,TRBJ2-3,NA,TGTGCCACCAGCTTCCCGCACCGGCTGGGCGTTACAGATACGCAGTATTTT,CATSFPHRLGVTDTQYF
NA,TRBV9,TRBJ2-2,few,TGTGCCAGCAGCGTTCCCGGGGGGCGTTACACCGGGGAGCTGTTTTTT,CASSVPGGRYTGELFF
NA,TRBV27,TRBJ1-5,NA,TGTGCCAGCACCCTACCCCGGGGACACCTTAATCAGCCCCAGCATTTT,CASTLPRGHLNQPQHF
TRBD2,TRBV6-5,TRBJ2-2,NA,TGTGCCAGCAGTTCCCCTCCAGCGGGAGCGACCGGGGAGCTGTTTTTT,CASSSPPAGATGELFF
NA,TRBV10-2,TRBJ2-7,NA,TGCGCCAGCAGTGAGAGGATTAGCGGCTACGAGCAGTACTTC,CASSERISGYEQYF
NA,TRBV11-1,TRBJ2-1,NA,TGTGCCAGCAGCTCCGACTGGTTGAATGAGCAGTTCTTC,CASSSDWLNEQFF
TRBD1,TRBV19,TRBJ2-7,NA,TGTGCCAGTAGCCTCGGGAAGACAGGGTTTGACCACGAGCAGTACTTC,CASSLGKTGFDHEQYF
TRBD2,TRBV27,TRBJ2-1,NA,TGTGCCAGCAGTTCAATCGCGGGAGTGAATGAGCAGTTCTTC,CASSSIAGVNEQFF
TRBD2,TRBV15,TRBJ2-2,NA,TGTGCCACCAGCAGCACGACTAGCGTAGGAACCGGGGAGCTGTTTTTT,CATSSTTSVGTGELFF
NA,TRBV27,TRBJ2-7,NA,TGTGCCAGCAGCCACGGGTACGAGCAGTACTTC,CASSHGYEQYF
TRBD2,TRBV4-2,TRBJ2-7,NA,TGTGCCAGCAGCCGCCTCGTGGGACTAGCGGGAGGCCCACCCACTCTCTACGAGCAGTACTTC,CASSRLVGLAGGPPTLYEQYF
NA,TRBV10-3,TRBJ1-2,few,TGTGCCATCAGTGGTTCCGACAGAGCTAACTATGGCTACACCTTC,CAISGSDRANYGYTF
NA,TRBV6-1,TRBJ1-3,NA,TGTGCCAGCAGTGAAACGTCAGTCCAAACTGGAAACACCATATATTTT,CASSETSVQTGNTIYF
TRBD2,TRBV4-3,TRBJ2-1,NA,TGCGCCAGCAGCCTGTGGATACCGGGACTAGCGACCCTGGTAAATGAGCAGTTCTTC,CASSLWIPGLATLVNEQFF
NA,TRBV30,TRBJ2-3,NA,TGTGCCTGGAGCCCCCCCCCAGAGGGCACAGATACGCAGTATTTT,CAWSPPPEGTDTQYF
TRBD1,TRBV4-2,TRBJ2-1,few,TGTGCCAGCAGCCAACCGGCCGGGACAGGGACCTATGAGCAGTTCTTC,CASSQPAGTGTYEQFF
NA,TRBV30,TRBJ1-5,NA,TGTGCCTGGAGTGTACGGGGAGGGTCGGGCAATCAGCCCCAGCATTTT,CAWSVRGGSGNQPQHF
TRBD2,TRBV5-1,TRBJ2-1,NA,TGCGCCAGCAGCGTGACTAGCGGGAGTTCCGATGAGCAGTTCTTC,CASSVTSGSSDEQFF
TRBD1,TRBV6-5,TRBJ1-2,few,TGTGCCAGCAGTAACAAGGGACAGGGGAGGACTGGCTACACCTTC,CASSNKGQGRTGYTF
NA,TRBV29-1,TRBJ1-2,NA,TGCAGCGTTGAAGAAGTGGAGGGTTTCTATGGCTACACCTTC,CSVEEVEGFYGYTF
NA,TRBV11-3,TRBJ2-1,NA,TGTGCCAGCAGAAGGGGGGGGAATGAGCAGTTCTTC,CASRRGGNEQFF
NA,TRBV6-1,TRBJ2-5,NA,TGTGCCAGCAGTGAAGGCAGGGGTGAGACCCAGTACTTC,CASSEGRGETQYF
TRBD2,TRBV14,TRBJ2-1,NA,TGTGCCAGCAGCCAAGTTGGGGCTCGGACTAGCGGGAGGGCCAGGTCCTACAATGAGCAGTTCTTC,CASSQVGARTSGRARSYNEQFF
TRBD1,TRBV11-3,TRBJ1-1,NA,TGTGCCAGCAGCCCAGGCACAGGGGGCCGGAACACTGAAGCTTTCTTT,CASSPGTGGRNTEAFF
NA,TRBV27,TRBJ2-6,NA,TGTGCCAGCAGTCGACAGGAAAGCTCTGGGGCCAACGTCCTGACTTTC,CASSRQESSGANVLTF
NA,TRBV6-1,TRBJ2-7,few,TGTGCCAGCAGTGAAGCAAGGGGGCAGTACTTC,CASSEARGQYF
NA,TRBV20-1,TRBJ1-2,NA,TGCAGTGCTAGAAGGCGGCGAGGCTACACCTTC,CSARRRRGYTF
NA,TRBV10-1,TRBJ1-5,NA,TGCGCCAGCAGTGATGGAGGCAATCAGCCCCAGCATTTT,CASSDGGNQPQHF
TRBD2,TRBV10-3,TRBJ2-7,few,TGTGCCATCAGTACCGAGGGGACTAGCGGGAGCGACGAGCAGTACTTC,CAISTEGTSGSDEQYF
NA,TRBV14,TRBJ2-7,NA,TGTGCCAGCAGCCAAGATCATCTAGGCTACGAGCAGTACTTC,CASSQDHLGYEQYF
NA,TRBV28,TRBJ2-7,NA,TGTGCCAGCAGTTTACAGGGCGGGACCTCCTACGAGCAGTACTTC,CASSLQGGTSYEQYF
TRBD2,TRBV28,TRBJ2-7,NA,TGTGCCAGCAGTCTCTCGGGGGGTACAGCATCCTACGAGCAGTACTTC,CASSLSGGTASYEQYF
TRBD1,TRBV5-1,TRBJ2-2,few,TGCGCCAGCAGCTTTCGACAGGGGGAGAACACCGGGGAGCTGTTTTTT,CASSFRQGENTGELFF
TRBD2,TRBV6-1,TRBJ2-1,few,TGTGCCAGCAGGGCGGGAGTCTCCTACAATGAGCAGTTCTTC,CASRAGVSYNEQFF
NA,TRBV5-1,TRBJ2-1,NA,TGCGCCAGCAGCTTGGTAGACTACAATGAGCAGTTCTTC,CASSLVDYNEQFF
NA,TRBV6-5,TRBJ2-7,NA,TGTGCCAGCAGTTACTCAGGGGGGGCAGGGGTCTACGAGCAGTACTTC,CASSYSGGAGVYEQYF
TRBD1,TRBV7-2,TRBJ2-7,NA,TGTGCCAGCAGCTGTCCCCGGGACAGGGGCCCCTACGAGCAGTACTTC,CASSCPRDRGPYEQYF
TRBD2,TRBV4-3,TRBJ2-1,NA,TGCGCCAGCAGCCCAGTTCGGATCGGTCCACTAGCGGGAGAGTACAATGAGCAGTTCTTC,CASSPVRIGPLAGEYNEQFF